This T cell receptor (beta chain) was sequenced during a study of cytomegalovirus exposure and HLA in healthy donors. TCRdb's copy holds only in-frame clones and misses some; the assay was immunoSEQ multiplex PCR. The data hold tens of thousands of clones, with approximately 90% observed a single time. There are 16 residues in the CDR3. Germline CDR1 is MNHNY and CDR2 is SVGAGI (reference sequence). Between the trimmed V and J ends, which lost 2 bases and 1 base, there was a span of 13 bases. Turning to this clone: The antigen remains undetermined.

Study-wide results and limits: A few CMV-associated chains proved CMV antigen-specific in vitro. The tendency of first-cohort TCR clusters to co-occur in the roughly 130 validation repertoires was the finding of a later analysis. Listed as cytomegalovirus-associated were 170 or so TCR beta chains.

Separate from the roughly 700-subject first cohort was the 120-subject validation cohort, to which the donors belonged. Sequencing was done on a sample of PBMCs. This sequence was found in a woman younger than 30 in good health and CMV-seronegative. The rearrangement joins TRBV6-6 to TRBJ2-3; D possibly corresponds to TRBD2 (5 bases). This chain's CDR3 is CASSYGAETRTDTQYF. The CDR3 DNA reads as TGTGCCAGCAGTTACGGAGCGGAAACCCGCACAGATACGCAGTATTTT.